These T cell receptor beta chains were read from a single sample in a study of T-cell memory formation after mild COVID-19. TCRdb ran MiXCR on the 5' RACE reads and lists one entry per CDR3 protein. The table has about 16,000 distinct CDR3 sequences, 23% seen once; the top ten hold about 60%. Input material: PBMCs or a T cell subset sorted from them (not recorded which). The receptors were sampled from a man between 18 and 29 years old who had mild COVID-19 (a few samples of this study predate the infection). Cell type and time point are not known. CDR3s include the opening cysteine and the closing phenylalanine or tryptophan. The D gene is left open where the match is weak. Clone size is not always given. Where it is, it says once, few, many or a class for expanded clones.

j_call clone_size v_call d_call cdr3_nt cdr3_aa
TRBJ1-2 many TRBV5-6 TRBD1 TGTGCCAGCAGCTGGAGACAGGGGACCCTCTATGGCTACACCTTC CASSWRQGTLYGYTF
TRBJ1-4 . TRBV19 TRBD1 TGTGCCAGTAGTAAGACAGGGATCTTTAATGAAAAACTGTTTTTT CASSKTGIFNEKLFF
TRBJ2-4 . TRBV12-3/TRBV12-4 . TGTGCCAGCAGTCCGATACAATCAGCCAAAAACATTCAGTACTTC CASSPIQSAKNIQYF
TRBJ1-5 . TRBV6-5 . TGTGCCAGCAGTTACCGTGGCAATCAGCCCCAGCATTTT CASSYRGNQPQHF
TRBJ2-6 many TRBV4-3 . TGCGCCAGCAGCCAAGGCCGCTGGGGGGCCGCTGGGGCCAACGTCCTGACTTTC CASSQGRWGAAGANVLTF
TRBJ1-2 many TRBV6-5 . TGTGCCAGCAGTTCGTGGGGGGCGGATGGCTACACCTTC CASSSWGADGYTF
TRBJ1-6 many TRBV25-1 . TGTGCCAGCAGTGAAGAACGATCTTTCAGCGGTTCACCCCTCCACTTT CASSEERSFSGSPLHF
TRBJ1-2 many TRBV5-1 . TGCGCCAGCACCGAACGGGCAGACTATGGCTACACCTTC CASTERADYGYTF
TRBJ1-5 many TRBV19 . TGTGCCAGTAGATCATATAGTCATCAGCCCCAGCATTTT CASRSYSHQPQHF
TRBJ2-5 few TRBV5-4 . TGTGCCAGCAGCCCCTGGGGTCCAGGGATGGAGACCCAGTACTTC CASSPWGPGMETQYF
TRBJ2-1 many TRBV4-3 TRBD1 TGCGCCAGCAGCCAAATCACAGGGGTCTATGAGCAGTTCTTC CASSQITGVYEQFF
TRBJ1-6 many TRBV6-2/TRBV6-3 . TGTGCCGCCTCCATGGGGAATTCACCCCTCCACTTT CAASMGNSPLHF
TRBJ1-5 . TRBV4-3 . TGCGCCAGCAGCCAAGATGATGATAGCAATCAGCCCCAGCATTTT CASSQDDDSNQPQHF
TRBJ2-1 . TRBV12-3/TRBV12-4 TRBD2 TGTGCCAGCAGCGTAGCGGGGGCCCTTACCCACTACAATGAGCAGTTCTTC CASSVAGALTHYNEQFF
TRBJ2-5 many TRBV10-3 . TGTGCCATCAGTAAAGGACCCCTGATTGTTCAAGAGACCCAGTACTTC CAISKGPLIVQETQYF
TRBJ1-1 many TRBV5-1 . TGCGCCAGCAGCCACCCGGGCAGGGGTTTCACTGAAGCTTTCTTT CASSHPGRGFTEAFF
TRBJ2-6 . TRBV10-3 . TGTGCCATCAGTGAGTCGTCATTATCAGGCGCTGGGGCCAACGTCCTGACTTTC CAISESSLSGAGANVLTF
TRBJ1-1 . TRBV18 TRBD1 TGTGCCAGCTCACCAGCCGGGACAGATGAAGCTTTCTTT CASSPAGTDEAFF
TRBJ1-1 many TRBV5-1 TRBD1 TGCGCCAGCAGCTGGGGACAGGGGAGCACTGAAGCTTTCTTT CASSWGQGSTEAFF
TRBJ2-6 few TRBV11-2 . TGTGCCAGCAGCTTAGGTTTCCCGGGCTCTGGGGCCAACGTCCTGACTTTC CASSLGFPGSGANVLTF
TRBJ1-1 many TRBV7-2 . TGTGCCAGCAGCTTAGAACCCATCATGAACACTGAAGCTTTCTTT CASSLEPIMNTEAFF
TRBJ1-1 many TRBV7-2 . TGTGCCAGCAGCTTAGATCCCGGGAATACTGAAGCTTTCTTT CASSLDPGNTEAFF
TRBJ1-2 . TRBV19 . TGTGCCAGTAGTCCTGGGACCTTTTTGGATGGCTACACCTTC CASSPGTFLDGYTF
TRBJ1-4 . TRBV2 . TGTGCCTTTAATTGGGGGCCAGCTAATGAAAAACTGTTTTTT CAFNWGPANEKLFF
TRBJ2-3 . TRBV25-1 TRBD1 TGTGACAGCAGGGCGGGACAGGGGGTTTGGGATACGCAGTATTTT CDSRAGQGVWDTQYF
TRBJ1-1 many TRBV6-2/TRBV6-3 . TGTGCCAGCAGCTGGGACTCGAACACTGAAGCTTTCTTT CASSWDSNTEAFF
TRBJ1-4 many TRBV6-5 . TGTGCCAGCAGTCAAGAACCAGGGATTTTTCGTGAAAAACTGTTTTTT CASSQEPGIFREKLFF
TRBJ2-2 . TRBV28 . TGTGCCAGCAGTCTGACCCATAACACCGGGGAGCTGTTTTTT CASSLTHNTGELFF
TRBJ1-5 many TRBV6-2/TRBV6-3 . TGTGCCACCGCGAAGCCAGCAGTTTCGGGGGTGCGGAATCAGCCCCAGCATTTT CATAKPAVSGVRNQPQHF